This T cell receptor beta chain was observed in a study of T cell repertoires in cytomegalovirus infection. Overall study results and limits: Clonotype analysis showed dominance of the ex vivo response by HLA-C-restricted CMV-specific TCR beta clonotypes.

TCRdb ran MiXCR on the reads and lists one entry per CDR3 protein. Of about 500,000 distinct CDR3 sequences detected, around 30% appear once; the ten largest clones hold roughly 16%. Comment on this clonotype: The antigen is undetermined. A much larger clone differs by one base, so this may be a read error.

Trimming stripped 1 base from V and 5 bases from J, with 5 bases between. The CDR3 runs 13 residues. Germline CDR1 SGHNT, CDR2 YENEEA. The rearrangement links TRBV11-3 to TRBJ2-2; no firm D call. The TCR comes from a human donor in good health (CMV status not recorded). Some clones in this sample may be carry-over from other donors' samples. The material sequenced was cultured PBMCs, taken from culture after CMV antigen stimulation. The CDR3 bases are TGTGCCAGCAGCTTAGGGGCGACCGGGGAGCTGTTTTTT. This codes for CASSLGATGELFF.